This TCR beta chain appears in the sequencing data of a study of shared T cell receptors in the human thymus. Sequencing was performed with immunoSEQ multiplex PCR; in TCRdb, only in-frame clones are kept and a portion is missing. Of some 700,000 clones listed, 88% are singletons. The V and J ends lost 4 bases and 2 bases, in that order; junction bases with no gene match: 7. From germline, CDR1 is SGHDT and CDR2 YYEEEE. This CDR3 has 15 amino acids. These data also featured in a second study, about human thymus T cells. In that study: The people who donated were healthy Finnish babies having corrective surgery for congenital heart defects. Seemingly biased V and J gene usage marked thymic and blood repertoires. Highly overlapping thymic repertoires among unrelated individuals were reported in related research.

The source of this sequence is a boy in the first two years of life with a congenital heart defect. J is TRBJ2-7 and V is TRBV5-6, with 9 bases matching TRBD2. Sequenced input: thymocytes. Here the CDR3 DNA reads TGTGCCAGCAGCCATACGACTAGCGGACCCTACGAGCAGTACTTC. Translating it yields CASSHTTSGPYEQYF. The variable domain in full, completed from reference TRBV5-6 and TRBJ2-7, reads DAGVTQSPTHLIKTRGQQVTLRCSPKSGHDTVSWYQQALGQGPQFIFQYYEEEERQRGNFPDRFSGHQFPNYSSELNVNALLLGDSALYLCASSHTTSGPYEQYFGPGTRLTVT.